This T cell receptor (beta chain) was captured in a study of vaccination and CD4 T cells after COVID-19. General study results and limits: Convalescent patients displayed spike mono-reactivity in 304 of 307 vaccine-specific clones.

The time point: late sampling 161 to 241 days after vaccination in a few convalescent patients. Treatment indicated: approximately nine-day PBMC culture with coronavirus spike peptide pools or control peptides (ViraFEST assay). CDR1 is MNHEY, CDR2 SVGAGI, per germline. The CDR3 covers 14 residues. V shed 0 bases and J shed 7 bases, with 10 bases lying between them. This clonotype turned up a few times. Its antigen remains unknown. Sequenced with the Oncomine TCR Beta short-read assay was DNA taken from cultured CD4+ T cells. TCRdb analysed the PCR reads with MiXCR anew, one entry per CDR3 protein. Among about 20,000 distinct CDR3 sequences listed, around 40% were seen once.

The chain recombines TRBV6-5 with TRBJ1-5, with a tentative D call TRBD1 (6 bases). This TCR was sampled from a human donor who had recovered from COVID-19. Sequences were derived from CD4+ T cells from blood, cultured in vitro, sampled about 7 months after SARS-CoV-2 vaccination. The CDR3 region is CASSYSTGGQPQHF. The CDR3 region has the DNA TGTGCCAGCAGTTACTCGACAGGCGGACAGCCCCAGCATTTT.